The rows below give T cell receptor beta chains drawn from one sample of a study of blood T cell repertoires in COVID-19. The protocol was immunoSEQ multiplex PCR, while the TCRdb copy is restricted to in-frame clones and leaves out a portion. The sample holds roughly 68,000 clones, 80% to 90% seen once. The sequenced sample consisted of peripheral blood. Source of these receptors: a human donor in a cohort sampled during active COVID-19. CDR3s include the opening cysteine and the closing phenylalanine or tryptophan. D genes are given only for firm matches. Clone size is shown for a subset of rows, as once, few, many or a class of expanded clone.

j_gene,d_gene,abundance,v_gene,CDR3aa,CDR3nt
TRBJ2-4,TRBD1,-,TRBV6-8,CASSFYGTVKNIQYF,TGTGCCAGCAGTTTTTACGGGACAGTCAAAAACATTCAGTACTTC
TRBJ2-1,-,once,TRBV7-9,CASSPLILSYNEQFF,TGTGCCAGCAGCCCACTAATCCTCTCCTACAATGAGCAGTTCTTC
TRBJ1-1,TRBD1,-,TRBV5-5,CASSLETFRGVSEAFF,TGTGCCAGCAGCTTGGAGACATTCAGGGGGGTGAGTGAAGCTTTCTTT
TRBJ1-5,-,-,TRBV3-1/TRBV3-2,CASSARDNNQPQHF,TGTGCCAGCAGCGCCCGGGACAACAATCAGCCCCAGCATTTT
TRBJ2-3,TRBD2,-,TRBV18,CASSPPSGRETQYF,TGTGCCAGCTCACCACCGAGCGGGAGGGAGACGCAGTATTTT
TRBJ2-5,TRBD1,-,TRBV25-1,CASSGTGTVRETQYF,TGTGCCAGCAGTGGCACCGGGACAGTGCGAGAGACCCAGTACTTC
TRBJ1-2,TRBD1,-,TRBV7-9,CASSLGQHYGYTF,TGTGCCAGCAGCTTGGGACAGCACTATGGCTACACCTTC
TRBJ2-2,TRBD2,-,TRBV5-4,CASRTSSNTGELFF,TGTGCCAGCAGGACTAGCTCGAACACCGGGGAGCTGTTTTTT
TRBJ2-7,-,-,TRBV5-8,CASSFGVNGLRMKYF,TGTGCCAGCAGCTTTGGAGTGAATGGACTCCGGATGAAGTACTTC
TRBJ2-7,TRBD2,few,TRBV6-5,CASSYSGLEALEQYF,TGTGCCAGCAGTTACTCCGGACTAGAAGCTTTAGAGCAGTACTTC
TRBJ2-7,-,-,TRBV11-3,CASSFGGNDRYEQYF,TGTGCCAGCAGCTTTGGCGGGAACGATAGGTACGAGCAGTACTTC
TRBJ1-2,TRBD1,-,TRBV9,CASSRRGGGQGTGYGYTF,TGTGCCAGCAGCCGTAGAGGCGGGGGACAGGGGACGGGGTATGGCTACACCTTC
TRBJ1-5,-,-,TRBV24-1,CATGARGSNSNQPQHF,TGTGCCACCGGGGCACGCGGATCGAATAGCAATCAGCCCCAGCATTTT
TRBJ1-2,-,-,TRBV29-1,CSVSSGTSGYTF,TGCAGCGTTTCTTCCGGGACATCCGGCTACACCTTC
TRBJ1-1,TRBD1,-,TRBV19,CASRQPGGPLGTEAFF,TGTGCCAGTAGGCAACCAGGGGGACCTCTGGGCACTGAAGCTTTCTTT
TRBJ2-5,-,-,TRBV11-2,CASSSPVYQETQYF,TGTGCCAGCAGCTCTCCGGTGTACCAAGAGACCCAGTACTTC
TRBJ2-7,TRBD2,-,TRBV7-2,CASSLGSGGALEQYF,TGTGCCAGCAGCTTAGGCAGCGGGGGGGCACTCGAGCAGTACTTC
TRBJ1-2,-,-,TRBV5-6,CASGGRPSYGYTF,TGTGCCAGCGGGGGCAGGCCCTCCTATGGCTACACCTTC
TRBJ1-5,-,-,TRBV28,CASRSSGPTSQPQHF,TGTGCCAGCAGATCGTCAGGGCCGACAAGTCAGCCCCAGCATTTT
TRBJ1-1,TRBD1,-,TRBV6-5,CASRTGVVTEAFF,TGTGCCAGCAGGACAGGGGTTGTCACTGAAGCTTTCTTT
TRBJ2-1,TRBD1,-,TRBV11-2,CASSSPGQGASNEQFF,TGTGCCAGCAGCTCTCCGGGACAGGGGGCGAGCAATGAGCAGTTCTTC
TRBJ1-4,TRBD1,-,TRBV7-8,CASSLKGAFNEKLFF,TGTGCCAGCAGCTTAAAGGGGGCCTTTAATGAAAAACTGTTTTTT
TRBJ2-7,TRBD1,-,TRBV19,CASSLQGPAYEQYF,TGTGCCAGTAGCCTACAGGGGCCTGCCTACGAGCAGTACTTC
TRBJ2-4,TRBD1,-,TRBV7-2,CASSSGTGKNIQYF,TGTGCCAGCAGCTCCGGGACAGGGAAAAACATTCAGTACTTC
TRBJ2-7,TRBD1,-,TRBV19,CASSPYWTGTYEQYF,TGTGCCAGTAGTCCTTACTGGACAGGGACCTACGAGCAGTACTTC
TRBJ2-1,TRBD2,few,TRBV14,CASSPKGGGQFF,TGTGCCAGCAGCCCGAAGGGCGGGGGGCAGTTCTTC
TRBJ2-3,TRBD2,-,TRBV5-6,CASSLITGGADTQYF,TGTGCCAGCAGCTTGATTACCGGGGGGGCGGATACGCAGTATTTT
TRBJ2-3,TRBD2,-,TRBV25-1,CASSVAGGRDTQYF,TGTGCCAGCAGTGTAGCGGGGGGAAGAGATACGCAGTATTTT
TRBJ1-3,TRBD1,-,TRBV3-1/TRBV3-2,CASSPRDSSGNTIYF,TGTGCCAGCAGCCCCCGGGACAGCTCTGGAAACACCATATATTTT
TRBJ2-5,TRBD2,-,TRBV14,CASSQGWLAGEETQYF,TGTGCCAGCAGCCAAGGATGGCTAGCGGGAGAAGAGACCCAGTACTTC
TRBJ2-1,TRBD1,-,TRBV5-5,CASSLRTGGAVGYNEQFF,TGTGCCAGCAGCTTGAGGACAGGGGGCGCGGTGGGTTACAATGAGCAGTTCTTC